The 24 T cell receptor beta chains listed next were all sequenced from one sample in a study of graft-versus-host responses after intestinal transplantation. TCRdb keeps only in-frame clones here, not all; method: immunoSEQ multiplex PCR. This sample has around 15,000 clones, with around a third found just once. The sequenced sample was alloreactive CD4+ T cells from a mixed lymphocyte reaction culture, obtained before intestinal transplant. Subset given: CFSE-low proliferating T cells sorted from roughly six-day pre-transplant mixed lymphocyte reaction (GvH or HvG direction). The receptors stem from a human patient who received an intestinal transplant.

The chain joins TRBV5-1 to TRBJ1-1; no clear D. Between the trimmed V and J ends, which lost 4 bases and 4 bases, there was a span of 5 bases. The length of the CDR3 is 11 residues. The germline V gene has CDR1 SGHRS and CDR2 YFSETQ. This CDR3 is CASSRGTEAFF. For the CDR3, the DNA is TGCGCCAGCAGCCGGGGCACTGAAGCTTTCTTT.

The chain has TRBV2 and TRBJ2-7; 9 nucleotides line up with TRBD1. V was pared by 4 bases and J by 6 bases, with 13 bases of the junction left unmatched. CDR1 SNHLY and CDR2 FYNNEI come from the germline V gene. The CDR3 spans 16 residues. DNA for the CDR3: TGTGCCAGCAGTGTGCCTCGGGGACAGGGCGGACGCGAGCAGTACTTC. This encodes CASSVPRGQGGREQYF.

V is TRBV9 and J is TRBJ2-3, with D perhaps matching TRBD2 (6 bases). From germline, CDR1 is SGDLS and CDR2 YYNGEE. The CDR3 has 16 amino acids. V dropped 4 bases and J dropped 2 bases, with 17 bases sitting between them. CDR3: CASSSGVADSTDTQYF. As DNA, the CDR3 is TGTGCCAGCAGCTCGGGAGTAGCGGACTCCACAGATACGCAGTATTTT.

The rearrangement joins TRBV6-6 to TRBJ1-1; D perhaps matches TRBD1 (5 bases). This CDR3 region has 14 residues. With 0 bases removed from V and 4 bases from J, the gap between germline ends came to 9 bases. Germline V gives CDR1 MNHNY, CDR2 SVGAGI (reference sequence). This chain's CDR3 is CASSYSRQSTEAFF. CDR3 DNA: TGTGCCAGCAGTTACTCGAGACAGAGCACTGAAGCTTTCTTT.

This chain connects TRBV29-1 to TRBJ2-7; D possibly corresponds to TRBD2 (6 bases). Trimming pared 4 bases from V and 3 bases from J, leaving 16 bases between. The CDR3 has 14 amino acids. Germline CDR1 reads SQVTM; CDR2 reads ANQGSEA. The chain's CDR3 is CSVVGGFAIYEQYF. The CDR3 coding sequence is TGCAGCGTTGTTGGGGGGTTTGCTATCTACGAGCAGTACTTC.

J is TRBJ2-7 and V is TRBV7-6; tentatively, D is TRBD1 (6 bases). The length of the CDR3 is 12 residues. The germline V gene has CDR1 SGHVS and CDR2 FNYEAQ. Trimming pared 5 bases from V and 6 bases from J, leaving 11 bases between. CDR3 in DNA: TGTGCCAGCAGCGATACAGGGCCCGAGCAGTACTTC. It codes for CASSDTGPEQYF.

V is TRBV6-6 and J is TRBJ2-7, with D possibly matching TRBD1 (5 bases). The germline CDR1 and CDR2 sequences are MNHNY and SVGAGI (reference sequence). With 8 bases removed from V and 0 bases from J, the gap between germline ends came to 11 bases. CDR3 length: 13 residues. Here the CDR3 reads CASGRGHSYEQYF. The CDR3 DNA sequence: TGTGCCAGCGGTAGGGGCCACTCCTACGAGCAGTACTTC.

V usage is TRBV7-6 and J usage is TRBJ1-1; 7 nucleotides agree with TRBD1. The CDR3 consists of 13 residues. Germline V CDR1 and CDR2: SGHVS, FNYEAQ. The V segment lost 4 bases and the J segment 1 base; nucleotides outside the gene matches: 0. The CDR3: CASSWTGNTEAFF. For the CDR3, the DNA is TGTGCCAGCAGCTGGACAGGGAACACTGAAGCTTTCTTT. The whole variable domain, remainder taken from reference TRBV7-6 and TRBJ1-1, is GAGVSQSPRYKVTKRGQDVALRCDPISGHVSLYWYRQALGQGPEFLTYFNYEAQQDKSGLPNDRFSAERPEGSISTLTIQRTEQRDSAMYRCASSWTGNTEAFFGQGTRLTVV.

The gene calls are TRBV5-1 and TRBJ1-1; 9 bases line up with TRBD1. J gave up 4 bases and V 3 bases, and 7 bases lay outside the gene matches. The CDR3 is made up of 15 amino acids. Germline CDR1 and CDR2: SGHRS and YFSETQ. CDR3 coding DNA: TGCGCCAGCAGCTCCCTACCGACAGGGGGCACTGAAGCTTTCTTT. Its translation is CASSSLPTGGTEAFF.

This clone was picked up a small number of times. This chain joins TRBV5-4 and TRBJ2-3; 7 nucleotides line up with TRBD2. Trimming removed 3 bases from V and 6 bases from J; junction bases left unmatched: 7. This CDR3 region has 14 residues. Germline lookup yields CDR1 SGHNT and CDR2 YYREEE (reference sequence). This chain's CDR3 is CASSSKTSSDTQYF. CDR3 bases: TGTGCCAGCAGCTCCAAGACTAGCTCGGATACGCAGTATTTT.

This clone was recorded a few times. In nucleotides, the CDR3 is TGTGCCAGCAAACCCCCGGGGAAGAGGAACGAGCAGTACTTC. This translates into CASKPPGKRNEQYF. The V call is TRBV6-1, the J call TRBJ2-7; possibly TRBD2 for D (5 bases). Germline CDR1 and CDR2: MNHNS and SASEGT. The CDR3 has 14 residues. With 7 bases removed from V and 5 bases from J, the gap between germline ends came to 18 bases.

The chain recombines TRBV7-2 with TRBJ2-7; D perhaps matches TRBD1 (6 bases). The V and J ends lost 1 base and 3 bases respectively, with 7 bases between them. Germline CDR1 is SGHTA and CDR2 is FQGNSA. The CDR3 spans 13 residues. CDR3 protein: CASSLEGGYEQYF. In DNA form, the CDR3 reads TGTGCCAGCAGCTTAGAAGGGGGCTACGAGCAGTACTTC.

This clone appeared a single time. The rearrangement uses TRBV19 and TRBJ1-1; D gene ambiguous. V was cut by 10 bases and J by 6 bases, with 12 bases left in between. This CDR3 has 11 residues. CDR1 is LNHDA, CDR2 SQIVND, per germline (reference sequence). The CDR3 sequence: CATNQVPEAFF. The CDR3 coding sequence is TGTGCCACCAATCAGGTCCCTGAAGCTTTCTTT. The full variable domain, completed using reference TRBV19 and TRBJ1-1, is DGGITQSPKYLFRKEGQNVTLSCEQNLNHDAMYWYRQDPGQGLRLIYYSQIVNDFQKGDIAEGYSVSREKKESFPLTVTSAQKNPTAFYLCATNQVPEAFFGQGTRLTVV.

This chain connects TRBV7-6 to TRBJ1-6; D gene unclear. The CDR3 is made up of 15 amino acids. The V gene's germline CDR1 is SGHVS and CDR2 FNYEAQ. Trimming took 5 bases from V and 7 from J, leaving 15 bases between them. The chain's CDR3 is CASSRLPGINSPLHF. CDR3 nucleotides: TGTGCCAGCAGCCGATTACCGGGAATAAATTCACCCCTCCACTTT.

This clone ranks as medium-sized. The chain couples TRBV28 to TRBJ2-3; a possible D gene is TRBD2 (6 bases). This CDR3 comprises 13 residues. V shed 6 bases and J shed 12 bases, with 19 bases lying between them. Germline V gene sequence: CDR1 MDHEN, CDR2 SYDVKM. The CDR3 sequence: CASSSPAGRLQYF. Here the CDR3 DNA reads TGTGCCAGCAGCTCCCCAGCGGGCAGACTACAGTATTTT.

By sample fraction, this clone is medium-sized. The genes are TRBV7-6 and TRBJ2-3, with TRBD2 identical over 7 bases. Per germline, CDR1 SGHVS and CDR2 FNYEAQ. Germline trimming cut 2 bases from V and 6 bases from J; bases unmatched to any gene: 2. This CDR3 is built from 13 residues. CDR3 protein: CASSLHSGDTQYF. CDR3 sequence (DNA): TGTGCCAGCAGCTTACATAGCGGGGATACGCAGTATTTT.

This rearrangement joins TRBV27 to TRBJ1-4; D is uncertain. The V gene's germline CDR1 is MNHEY and CDR2 SMNVEV (reference sequence). The length of the CDR3 is 17 residues. The V and J ends lost 8 bases and 5 bases respectively, with 24 bases between them. As DNA, the CDR3 is TGTGCCAGCCTCCCGCGCCCCGTGGGGAGGGAAAATGAAAAACTGTTTTTT. This codes for CASLPRPVGRENEKLFF.

J is TRBJ2-7 and V is TRBV7-9; 9 nucleotides align to TRBD1. Germline trimming cut 5 bases from V and 3 bases from J; bases unmatched to any gene: 5. CDR3 length equals 14 residues. Germline loops: CDR1 SEHNR, CDR2 FQNEAQ (reference sequence). This CDR3 is CASSRPGQGYEQYF. The DNA of the CDR3 is TGTGCCAGCAGCCGACCGGGACAGGGCTACGAGCAGTACTTC.

The chain carries TRBV19 and TRBJ2-1; TRBD2 matches at 12 bases. The germline V gene encodes CDR1 LNHDA and CDR2 SQIVND (reference sequence). V was pared by 4 bases and J by 7 bases, with 11 bases of the junction left unmatched. The CDR3 extends over 17 amino acids. This CDR3 is CASSRRLAGANYNEQFF. The CDR3 coding sequence is TGTGCCAGTAGTAGGCGACTAGCGGGGGCGAACTATAATGAGCAGTTCTTC.

This chain connects TRBV6-6 to TRBJ1-5; D is possibly TRBD1 (5 bases). V was trimmed by 2 bases and J by 0 bases, leaving 11 bases between them. The CDR3 is 16 residues long. Germline CDR1 MNHNY, CDR2 SVGAGI (reference sequence). The DNA for the CDR3 is TGTGCCAGCAGTTACGCAGGGCAGGGTAGCAATCAGCCCCAGCATTTT. Its translation: CASSYAGQGSNQPQHF.

The chain uses TRBV7-7 and TRBJ2-1; D is unclear. Deletions cut 1 base from V and 5 bases from J, with 12 bases between. CDR1 is SSHAT and CDR2 is FNYEAQ in the germline V gene (reference sequence). The CDR3 runs 15 residues. The CDR3: CASSLGPPGHNEQFF. The DNA of the CDR3 is TGTGCCAGCAGCTTAGGGCCCCCCGGCCACAATGAGCAGTTCTTC.

The chain employs TRBV25-1 and TRBJ1-2; possible D gene TRBD1, 5 bases. The CDR3 spans 15 residues. Germline CDR1 and CDR2: MGHDK and SYGVNS. Trimming stripped 2 bases from V and 1 base from J, with 11 bases between. As DNA, the CDR3 is TGTGCCAGCAGTGAACTAGGGACTCTTAACTATGGCTACACCTTC. It codes for CASSELGTLNYGYTF.

This clone is deemed medium-sized. V and J are TRBV5-1 and TRBJ2-6; D remains ambiguous. Per the germline V gene, CDR1 is SGHRS and CDR2 is YFSETQ. Trimming shortened V by 2 bases and J by 7 bases, and 1 base separated the two germline ends. The CDR3 length is 11 residues. The CDR3 spells CASSLANVLTF. CDR3 DNA sequence: TGCGCCAGCAGCTTAGCCAACGTCCTGACTTTC.

The chain joins TRBV4-1 to TRBJ2-7; 7 bases fit TRBD1. The CDR3 runs to 14 residues. Germline CDR1 is MGHRA and CDR2 is YSYEKL. V was pared by 1 base and J by 2 bases, with 2 bases of the junction left unmatched. The CDR3 reads CASSQAQGAYEQYF. DNA for the CDR3: TGCGCCAGCAGCCAAGCGCAGGGGGCCTACGAGCAGTACTTC.